Listed below are T cell receptor beta chains from one sample, sequenced in a study of cytomegalovirus exposure and HLA in healthy donors. Here immunoSEQ multiplex PCR was the method, and the copy in TCRdb shows in-frame clones only, minus some. The data hold some 130,000 clones, with around 80% observed a single time. The sequenced sample consisted of PBMCs. These TCRs come from a man in his forties in good health and CMV-seropositive. Each CDR3 is given with its conserved first and last residue. Each record gives: clone size, V gene, D gene, J gene, CDR3 protein, CDR3 DNA. A D gene is named only where the DNA matches it firmly. For some rows the clone size is stated as once, few or many, or as a class when expanded; others skip it.

NA	TRBV5-1	TRBD1	TRBJ1-2	CASSLATAGGPYGYTF	TGCGCCAGCAGCTTGGCCACGGCAGGGGGCCCCTATGGCTACACCTTC
NA	TRBV14	TRBD1	TRBJ1-4	CASSQDTPGQGEKLFF	TGTGCCAGCAGCCAAGATACTCCGGGACAGGGTGAAAAACTGTTTTTT
NA	TRBV6-1	NA	TRBJ2-7	CASSDARGETYEQYF	TGTGCCAGCAGTGACGCCAGGGGGGAGACCTACGAGCAGTACTTC
NA	TRBV14	TRBD2	TRBJ2-5	CASSPLSGRQETQYF	TGTGCCAGCAGCCCACTTAGCGGGAGACAAGAGACCCAGTACTTC
once	TRBV18	NA	TRBJ1-1	CASSIQGTEAFF	TGTGCCAGCTCAATCCAGGGCACTGAAGCTTTCTTT
NA	TRBV4-2	NA	TRBJ2-1	CASSHPARGSGREQFF	TGTGCCAGCAGCCATCCCGCTCGGGGGTCGGGGAGAGAGCAGTTCTTC
NA	TRBV4-2	NA	TRBJ2-1	CASSQALRESSYNEQFF	TGTGCCAGCAGCCAAGCGCTCCGGGAGTCATCCTACAATGAGCAGTTCTTC
NA	TRBV4-1	TRBD2	TRBJ2-2	CASSLTSGRASGELFF	TGCGCCAGCAGCCTGACTAGCGGGAGGGCCTCCGGGGAGCTGTTTTTT
NA	TRBV7-9	NA	TRBJ1-2	CASSRQMNYGYTF	TGTGCCAGCAGCCGACAGATGAACTATGGCTACACCTTC
NA	TRBV9	NA	TRBJ2-7	CASSVGRDSSYEQYF	TGTGCCAGCAGCGTAGGCCGGGACTCGTCATACGAGCAGTACTTC
NA	TRBV18	NA	TRBJ2-5	CASFVWGEETQYF	TGTGCCAGCTTCGTCTGGGGGGAAGAGACCCAGTACTTC
NA	TRBV11-2	NA	TRBJ2-1	CASSLEFGTSNEQFF	TGTGCCAGCAGCTTAGAGTTCGGGACTTCCAACGAGCAGTTCTTC
NA	TRBV7-7	NA	TRBJ2-1	CASSVGTSNEQFF	TGTGCCAGCAGCGTAGGGACTTCCAATGAGCAGTTCTTC
once	TRBV7-3	NA	TRBJ1-6	CASSLRGASPLHF	TGTGCCAGCAGCTTGCGGGGCGCCTCACCCCTCCACTTT
NA	TRBV2	NA	TRBJ1-5	CASSEQGIGQPQHF	TGTGCCAGCAGTGAGCAGGGAATCGGTCAGCCCCAGCATTTT
few	TRBV9	NA	TRBJ2-1	CASSVGSGGSPYNEQFF	TGTGCCAGCAGCGTAGGGAGTGGCGGAAGTCCCTACAATGAGCAGTTCTTC
NA	TRBV18	NA	TRBJ2-6	CASSPRSPEGANVLTF	TGTGCCAGCTCACCAAGATCCCCTGAGGGGGCCAACGTCCTGACTTTC
NA	TRBV5-1	TRBD2	TRBJ2-7	CASSLDGGRVYEQYF	TGCGCCAGCAGCTTGGACGGCGGGAGGGTCTACGAGCAGTACTTC
NA	TRBV4-1	NA	TRBJ2-2	CASSPISGGGGQAGELFF	TGCGCCAGCAGCCCAATAAGCGGAGGGGGAGGGCAGGCCGGGGAGCTGTTTTTT
NA	TRBV27	NA	TRBJ2-1	CASSLGLAYTYNEQFF	TGTGCCAGCAGTTTAGGGCTAGCGTATACCTACAATGAGCAGTTCTTC
NA	TRBV7-3	NA	TRBJ1-1	CASSLTAGSTEAFF	TGTGCCAGCAGCTTAACGGCAGGGTCCACTGAAGCTTTCTTT
NA	TRBV5-8	TRBD2	TRBJ2-1	CASRGLDSDEQFF	TGTGCCAGCAGAGGACTAGACTCGGATGAGCAGTTCTTC
NA	TRBV6-5	NA	TRBJ1-4	CASTNIRGREKLFF	TGTGCCAGCACCAACATTCGCGGGAGGGAAAAACTGTTTTTT
once	TRBV18	NA	TRBJ2-7	CASSPTGHDYEQYF	TGTGCCAGCTCACCAACGGGACACGACTACGAGCAGTACTTC
once	TRBV16	NA	TRBJ1-1	CASSQSTRTEAFF	TGTGCCAGCAGCCAATCTACTCGGACTGAAGCTTTCTTT
NA	TRBV9	TRBD2	TRBJ2-3	CASSDGLAGYTDTQYF	TGTGCCAGCAGCGACGGACTAGCGGGGTACACAGATACGCAGTATTTT
NA	TRBV5-1	TRBD2	TRBJ2-1	CASSLSSPLSGSGVRDEQFF	TGCGCCAGCAGCTTGTCGTCCCCCTTAAGCGGGAGCGGGGTCAGGGATGAGCAGTTCTTC
NA	TRBV4-1	TRBD1	TRBJ2-7	CASSPRTGPYEQYF	TGCGCCAGCAGCCCTAGGACAGGACCCTACGAGCAGTACTTC
NA	TRBV5-1	TRBD1	TRBJ1-1	CASSFNRGNTEAFF	TGCGCCAGCAGCTTCAACAGGGGGAACACTGAAGCTTTCTTT
NA	TRBV7-8	TRBD1	TRBJ1-4	CASSASGTANEKLFF	TGTGCCAGCAGCGCATCCGGGACAGCTAATGAAAAACTGTTTTTT
NA	TRBV5-1	TRBD1	TRBJ1-1	CASSIQGVGTEAFF	TGCGCCAGCAGCATACAGGGGGTAGGCACTGAAGCTTTCTTT
NA	TRBV28	NA	TRBJ2-7	CASGRRGYEQYF	TGTGCCAGCGGGAGAAGAGGATACGAGCAGTACTTC
NA	TRBV27	TRBD2	TRBJ2-7	CASSTRTSVSYEQYF	TGTGCCAGCAGTACCCGGACTAGCGTCTCCTACGAGCAGTACTTC
NA	TRBV27	TRBD2	TRBJ2-1	CASSLGLAGVSYNEQFF	TGTGCCAGCAGCTTGGGACTAGCGGGAGTCTCCTACAATGAGCAGTTCTTC
NA	TRBV9	NA	TRBJ2-5	CASSVEGGQTQYF	TGTGCCAGCAGCGTAGAAGGGGGACAGACCCAGTACTTC
few	TRBV5-4	TRBD1	TRBJ2-2	CASSSNRGQTGELFF	TGTGCCAGCAGCTCCAACAGGGGGCAGACCGGGGAGCTGTTTTTT
NA	TRBV10-3	NA	TRBJ1-1	CAISTAGADEAFF	TGTGCCATCAGTACCGCAGGGGCTGATGAAGCTTTCTTT
few	TRBV30	NA	TRBJ1-4	CAWSPSREKLFF	TGTGCCTGGAGTCCTTCCCGTGAAAAACTGTTTTTT
NA	TRBV6-5	NA	TRBJ1-1	CASYQGGVTEAFF	TGTGCCAGTTATCAAGGGGGTGTCACTGAAGCTTTCTTT
NA	TRBV18	NA	TRBJ1-5	CASSPLREGEPQHF	TGTGCCAGCTCACCATTGCGGGAAGGGGAGCCCCAGCATTTT
few	TRBV28	NA	TRBJ1-5	CASSRTVNQPQHF	TGTGCCAGCAGCCGGACAGTTAATCAGCCCCAGCATTTT
NA	TRBV7-9	NA	TRBJ1-1	CASSLGHGGTEAFF	TGTGCCAGCAGCCTTGGGCACGGGGGCACTGAAGCTTTCTTT
NA	TRBV13	NA	TRBJ2-1	CASSPFGSSYNEQFF	TGTGCCAGCAGCCCCTTCGGGAGCTCCTACAATGAGCAGTTCTTC
NA	TRBV5-1	TRBD1	TRBJ2-3	CASSLGQITDTQYF	TGCGCCAGCAGCCTGGGACAGATCACAGATACGCAGTATTTT
NA	TRBV10-3	TRBD2	TRBJ2-2	CATNKMGTSGRSTGELFF	TGTGCTACCAACAAAATGGGGACTAGCGGGAGAAGCACCGGGGAGCTGTTTTTT
NA	TRBV6-1	TRBD1	TRBJ2-5	CASARTGSYQETQYF	TGTGCCAGCGCTAGGACAGGGTCGTACCAAGAGACCCAGTACTTC
NA	TRBV6-5	TRBD1	TRBJ1-4	CASSYRRGQGEKLFF	TGTGCCAGCAGTTACCGCAGGGGGCAAGGGGAAAAACTGTTTTTT
NA	TRBV6-5	NA	TRBJ1-2	CASRPQGHYGGYTF	TGTGCCAGCAGACCCCAGGGACACTATGGGGGCTACACCTTC
once	TRBV4-1	TRBD1	TRBJ2-7	CASSHPPAGQGNEQYF	TGCGCCAGCAGCCACCCACCCGCCGGACAGGGTAACGAGCAGTACTTC
NA	TRBV7-9	TRBD2	TRBJ2-5	CASSFGLAGEGGSETQYF	TGTGCCAGCAGCTTCGGACTAGCGGGAGAGGGGGGCAGTGAGACCCAGTACTTC
NA	TRBV5-1	TRBD2	TRBJ2-3	CASSKEPLAGGTDTQYF	TGCGCCAGCAGCAAAGAACCCCTAGCGGGAGGCACAGATACGCAGTATTTT
NA	TRBV28	NA	TRBJ2-5	CASSFRAGRANQETQYF	TGTGCCAGCAGTTTTCGGGCGGGACGAGCTAACCAAGAGACCCAGTACTTC
few	TRBV4-1	TRBD1	TRBJ2-7	CASSQLRTGLYEQYF	TGCGCCAGCAGCCAACTCCGGACAGGCTTATACGAGCAGTACTTC
NA	TRBV5-1	TRBD2	TRBJ2-2	CASSLTPLAGNTGELFF	TGCGCCAGCAGCTTGACCCCCCTAGCGGGAAACACCGGGGAGCTGTTTTTT